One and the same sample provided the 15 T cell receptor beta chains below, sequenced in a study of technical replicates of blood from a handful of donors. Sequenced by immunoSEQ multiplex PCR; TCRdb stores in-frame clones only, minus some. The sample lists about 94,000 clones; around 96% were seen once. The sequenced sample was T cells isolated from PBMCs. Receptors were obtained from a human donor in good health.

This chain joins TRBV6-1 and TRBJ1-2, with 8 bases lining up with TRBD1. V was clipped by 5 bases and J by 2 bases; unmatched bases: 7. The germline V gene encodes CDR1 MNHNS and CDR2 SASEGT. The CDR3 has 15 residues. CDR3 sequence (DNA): TGTGCCAGCAGTCCCGGACAGGGCCCCAACTATGGCTACACCTTC. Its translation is CASSPGQGPNYGYTF.

DNA of the CDR3: TGCAGCGGACACCACTTCTATGGCTACACCTTC. Amino acid sequence: CSGHHFYGYTF. The chain recombines TRBV29-1 with TRBJ1-2; D not certain. CDR1 and CDR2 (germline): SQVTM, ANQGSEA. Deletions cut 7 bases from V and 4 bases from J, with 10 bases between. The CDR3 covers 11 residues.

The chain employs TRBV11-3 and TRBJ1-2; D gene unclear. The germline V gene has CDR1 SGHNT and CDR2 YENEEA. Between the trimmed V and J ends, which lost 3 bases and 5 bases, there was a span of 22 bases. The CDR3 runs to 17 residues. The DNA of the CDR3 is TGTGCCAGCAGCTTCGCCCGCTTCGGAAGGTGGGAGTATGGCTACACCTTC. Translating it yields CASSFARFGRWEYGYTF.

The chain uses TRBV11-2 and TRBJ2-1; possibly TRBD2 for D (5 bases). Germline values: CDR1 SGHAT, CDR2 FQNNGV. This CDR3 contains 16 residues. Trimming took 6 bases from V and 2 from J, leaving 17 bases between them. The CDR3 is CASSLEGQKTYNEQFF. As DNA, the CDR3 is TGTGCCAGCAGTCTAGAGGGCCAGAAGACCTACAATGAGCAGTTCTTC.

The chain's CDR3 is CASSSTTRGGRFF. In nucleotides, the CDR3 is TGTGCCAGCAGCTCAACCACTCGGGGGGGTAGGTTCTTC. The chain uses TRBV7-9 and TRBJ2-1; 8 nucleotides align to TRBD2. The CDR3 length is 13 residues. CDR1 and CDR2 from the germline V gene are SEHNR and FQNEAQ (reference sequence). V lost 4 bases to trimming and J lost 15 bases; unmatched junction nucleotides: 11.

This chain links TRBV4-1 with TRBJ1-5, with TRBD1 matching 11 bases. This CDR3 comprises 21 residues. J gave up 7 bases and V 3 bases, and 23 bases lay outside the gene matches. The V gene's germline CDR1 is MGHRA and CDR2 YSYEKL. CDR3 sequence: CASSQPGGRTGGDYAGQPQHF. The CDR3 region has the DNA TGCGCCAGCAGCCAGCCGGGGGGCAGGACAGGGGGCGATTACGCCGGACAGCCCCAGCATTTT.

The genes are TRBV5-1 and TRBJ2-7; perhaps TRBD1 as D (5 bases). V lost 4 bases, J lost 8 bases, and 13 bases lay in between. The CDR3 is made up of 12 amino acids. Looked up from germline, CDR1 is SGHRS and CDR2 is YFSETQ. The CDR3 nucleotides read TGCGCCAGCAGCGTGGACACCCACAAGCAGTACTTC. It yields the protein CASSVDTHKQYF.

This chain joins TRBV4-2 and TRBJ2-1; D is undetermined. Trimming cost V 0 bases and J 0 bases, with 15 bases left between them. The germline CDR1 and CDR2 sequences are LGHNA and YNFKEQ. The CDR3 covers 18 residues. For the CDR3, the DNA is TGTGCCAGCAGCCAAGATACGTTCCCGGGTTCCTCCTACAATGAGCAGTTCTTC. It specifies CASSQDTFPGSSYNEQFF.

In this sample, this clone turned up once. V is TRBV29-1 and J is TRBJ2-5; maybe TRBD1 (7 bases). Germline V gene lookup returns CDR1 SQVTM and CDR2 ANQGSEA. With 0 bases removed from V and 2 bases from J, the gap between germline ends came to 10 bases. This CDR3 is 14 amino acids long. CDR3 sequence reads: CSVEDAGGQETQYF. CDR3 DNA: TGCAGCGTTGAAGATGCAGGGGGGCAAGAGACCCAGTACTTC.

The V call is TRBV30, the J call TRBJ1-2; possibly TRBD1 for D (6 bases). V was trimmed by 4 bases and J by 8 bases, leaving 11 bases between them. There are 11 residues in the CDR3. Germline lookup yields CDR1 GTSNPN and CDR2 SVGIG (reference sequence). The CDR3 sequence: CAWTGVGGYTF. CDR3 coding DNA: TGTGCCTGGACAGGGGTAGGAGGCTACACCTTC.

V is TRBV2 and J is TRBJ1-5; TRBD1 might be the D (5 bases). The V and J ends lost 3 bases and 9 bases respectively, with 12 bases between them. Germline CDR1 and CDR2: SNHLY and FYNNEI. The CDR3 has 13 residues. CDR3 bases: TGTGCCAGCAGTGACAGGGCCCCCACGCCCCAGCATTTT. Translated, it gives CASSDRAPTPQHF.

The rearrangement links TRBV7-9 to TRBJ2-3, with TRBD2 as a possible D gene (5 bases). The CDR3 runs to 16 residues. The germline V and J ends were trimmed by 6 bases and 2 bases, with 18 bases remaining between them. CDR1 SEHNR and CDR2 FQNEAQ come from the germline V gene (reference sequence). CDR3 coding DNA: TGTGCCAGCAGAAGTAGACTGGGAGCAAACACAGATACGCAGTATTTT. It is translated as CASRSRLGANTDTQYF.

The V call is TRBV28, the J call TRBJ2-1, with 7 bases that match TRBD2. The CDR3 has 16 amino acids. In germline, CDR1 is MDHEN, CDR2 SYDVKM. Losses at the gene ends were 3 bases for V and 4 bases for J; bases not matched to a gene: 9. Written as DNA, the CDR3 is TGTGCCAGCAGTTTTCCGCGCGGGGGTTCATACAATGAGCAGTTCTTC. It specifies CASSFPRGGSYNEQFF.

The CDR3 bases are TGCGCCAGCAGCCAAGATGACAGGGGGCGAGAGACCCAGTACTTC. Protein product: CASSQDDRGRETQYF. V usage is TRBV4-1 and J usage is TRBJ2-5; TRBD1 matches 10 bases. The CDR3 totals 15 residues. Looked up from germline, CDR1 is MGHRA and CDR2 is YSYEKL. Trimming at V came to 0 bases and at J to 4 bases, leaving 2 bases not matched to a gene.

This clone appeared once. For the CDR3, the DNA is TGTGCCAGCAGTGGTGCGGGGCTGAGGCAGCCCCAGCATTTT. Translating gives CASSGAGLRQPQHF. V is TRBV6-1 and J is TRBJ1-5, with D possibly matching TRBD1 (5 bases). Per germline, CDR1 MNHNS and CDR2 SASEGT. The CDR3 runs to 14 residues. Trimming pared 4 bases from V and 7 bases from J, leaving 14 bases between.